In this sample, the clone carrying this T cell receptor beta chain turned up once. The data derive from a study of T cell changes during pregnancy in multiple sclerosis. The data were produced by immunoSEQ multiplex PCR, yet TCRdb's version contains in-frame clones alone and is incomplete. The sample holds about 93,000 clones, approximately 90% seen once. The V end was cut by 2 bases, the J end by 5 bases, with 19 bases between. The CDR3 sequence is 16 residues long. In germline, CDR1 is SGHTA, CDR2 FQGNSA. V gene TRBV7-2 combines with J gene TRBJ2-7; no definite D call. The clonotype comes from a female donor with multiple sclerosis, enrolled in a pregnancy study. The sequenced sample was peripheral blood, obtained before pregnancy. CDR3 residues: CASSLTSWAQKNEQYF. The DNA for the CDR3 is TGTGCCAGCAGCTTAACGTCTTGGGCTCAAAAGAACGAGCAGTACTTC.